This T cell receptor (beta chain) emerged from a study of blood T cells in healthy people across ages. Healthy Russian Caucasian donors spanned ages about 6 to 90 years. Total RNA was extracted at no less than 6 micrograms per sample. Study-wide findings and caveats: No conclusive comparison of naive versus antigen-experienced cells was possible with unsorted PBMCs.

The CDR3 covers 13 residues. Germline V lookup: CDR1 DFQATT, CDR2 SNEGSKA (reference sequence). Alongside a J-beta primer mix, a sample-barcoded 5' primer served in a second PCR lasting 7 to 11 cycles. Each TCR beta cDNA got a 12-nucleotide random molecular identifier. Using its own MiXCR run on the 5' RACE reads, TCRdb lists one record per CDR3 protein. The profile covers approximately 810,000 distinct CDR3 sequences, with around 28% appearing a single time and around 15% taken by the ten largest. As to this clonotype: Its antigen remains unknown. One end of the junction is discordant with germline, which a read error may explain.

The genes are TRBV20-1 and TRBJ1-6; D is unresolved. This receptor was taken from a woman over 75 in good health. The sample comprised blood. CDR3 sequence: CSAAAQNNSPPHF. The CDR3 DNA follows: TGCAGTGCGGCGGCCCAGAATAATTCACCCCCCCACTTT.